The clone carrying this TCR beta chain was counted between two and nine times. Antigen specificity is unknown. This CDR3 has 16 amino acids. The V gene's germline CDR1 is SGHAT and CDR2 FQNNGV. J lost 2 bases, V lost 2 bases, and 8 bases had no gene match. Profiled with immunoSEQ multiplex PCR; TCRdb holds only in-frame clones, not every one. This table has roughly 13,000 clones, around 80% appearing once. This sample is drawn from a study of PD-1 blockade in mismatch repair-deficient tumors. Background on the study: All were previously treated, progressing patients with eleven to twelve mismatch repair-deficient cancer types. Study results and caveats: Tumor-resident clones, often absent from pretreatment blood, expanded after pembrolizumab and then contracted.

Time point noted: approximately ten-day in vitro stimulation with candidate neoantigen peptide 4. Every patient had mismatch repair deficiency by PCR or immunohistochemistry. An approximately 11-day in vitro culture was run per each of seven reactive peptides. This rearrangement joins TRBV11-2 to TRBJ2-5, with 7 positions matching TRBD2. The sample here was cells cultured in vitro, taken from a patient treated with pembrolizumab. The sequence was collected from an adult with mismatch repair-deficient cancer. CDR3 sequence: CASSLRTSGLQETQYF. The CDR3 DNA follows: TGTGCCAGCAGCTTAAGGACTAGTGGGCTACAAGAGACCCAGTACTTC. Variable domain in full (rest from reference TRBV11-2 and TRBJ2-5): EAGVAQSPRYKIIEKRQSVAFWCNPISGHATLYWYQQILGQGPKLLIQFQNNGVVDDSQLPKDRFSAERLKGVDSTLKIQPAKLEDSAVYLCASSLRTSGLQETQYFGPGTRLLVL.